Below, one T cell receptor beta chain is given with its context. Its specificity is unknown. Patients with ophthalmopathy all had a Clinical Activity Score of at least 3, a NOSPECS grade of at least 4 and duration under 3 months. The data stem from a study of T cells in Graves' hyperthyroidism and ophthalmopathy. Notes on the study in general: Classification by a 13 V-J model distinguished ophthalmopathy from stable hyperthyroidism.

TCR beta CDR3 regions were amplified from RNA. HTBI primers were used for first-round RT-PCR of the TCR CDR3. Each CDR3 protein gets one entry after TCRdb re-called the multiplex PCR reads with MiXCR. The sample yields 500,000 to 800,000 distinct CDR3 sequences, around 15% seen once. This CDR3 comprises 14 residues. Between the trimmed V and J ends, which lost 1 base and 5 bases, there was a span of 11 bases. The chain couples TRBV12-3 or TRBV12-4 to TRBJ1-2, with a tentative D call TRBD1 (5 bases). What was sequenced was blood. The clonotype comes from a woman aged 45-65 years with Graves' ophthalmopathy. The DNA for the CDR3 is TGTGCCAGCAGTTTAGGGGCAGGGATATATGGCTACACCTTC. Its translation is CASSLGAGIYGYTF.